These 3 T cell receptor beta chains were all obtained from the same sample, sequenced in a study of T cell clonotyping in hematopoietic cell transplantation listed by TCRdb under 2021. Libraries were built with the immunoSEQ multiplex PCR assay. Imported from immuneACCESS, the table was reduced by TCRdb to in-frame sequences with V and J called. These copies leave out some clones; in studies compared against another copy, an unresolved V gene accounts for under half, and the cause of the remainder is not known. Counted in this sample were 50,000 or so clones; roughly 80% of them appeared once. Clones ranked in the top ten supply approximately 5.4% of the sample. What the time point label conveys for this sample: recipient sample about 28 days before transplant, after cytoreduction. Sample: peripheral blood mononuclear cells, taken before stem cell transplant. The receptors derive from a man in his sixties with myelodysplastic syndrome. Some clones in this sample may be carry-over from other donors' samples.

The chain couples TRBV5-6 to TRBJ1-4; 7 bases line up with TRBD1. This CDR3 comprises 15 residues. Germline V lookup: CDR1 SGHDT, CDR2 YYEEEE. Trimming took 3 bases from V and 5 from J; bases not matched to a gene: 7. Here the CDR3 DNA reads TGTGCCAGCAGCTACCAGGGGGGCGCCAATGAAAAACTGTTTTTT. It translates to CASSYQGGANEKLFF.

This clone was detected a few times. The V gene is TRBV11-2, the J gene TRBJ1-4; perhaps TRBD1 as D (5 bases). With 2 bases removed from V and 8 bases from J, the gap between germline ends came to 9 bases. This CDR3 has 13 residues. The V gene's germline CDR1 is SGHAT and CDR2 FQNNGV. The CDR3 loop reads CASSLIGGEKLFF. The CDR3 DNA reads as TGTGCCAGCAGCTTAATTGGGGGAGAAAAACTGTTTTTT.

This sequence joins TRBV14 and TRBJ1-2; D is uncertain. This CDR3 comprises 13 residues. CDR1 is SGHDN, CDR2 FVKESK, per germline. Trimming stripped 5 bases from V and 4 bases from J, with 11 bases between. CDR3 bases: TGTGCCAGCAGCTCGTCAGCGGGCTATGGCTACACCTTC. Translated, it gives CASSSSAGYGYTF.